This passage covers 2 T cell receptor beta chains from one sample sequenced in a study of T cells in localized non-small cell lung cancer (dated by TCRdb to about 2020). Library method: the immunoSEQ multiplex PCR assay. What TCRdb holds here is the immuneACCESS table cut down to in-frame rearrangements. Part of the clones is not present; checked against another copy, under half of the missing clones reflect an unresolved V gene, and the others are unexplained. The sample table records about 21,000 clones; about four fifths of these occur just once. 2.4% of the sample comes from the top ten. The starting material was peripheral blood, obtained before any cancer treatment. The receptors originated from a man aged 40-75 years with stage I lung adenocarcinoma.

The rearrangement links TRBV2 to TRBJ1-4; a weak D match, TRBD1 (5 bases). Germline CDR1 reads SNHLY; CDR2 reads FYNNEI. This CDR3 contains 14 residues. Trimming removed 10 bases at V and 6 bases at J, with 18 bases between. This CDR3 is CATSGRGGDEKLFF. The DNA for the CDR3 is TGTGCCACAAGCGGGAGGGGAGGGGATGAAAAACTGTTTTTT.

CDR3 loop: CASSLDHPYGDLETQYF. DNA of the CDR3: TGTGCCAGCAGCTTAGATCACCCTTACGGTGATCTAGAGACCCAGTACTTC. The gene calls are TRBV7-6 and TRBJ2-5; unclear D gene. The V and J ends lost 1 base and 4 bases respectively, with 19 bases between them. The CDR3 is 17 amino acids. Per the germline V gene, CDR1 is SGHVS and CDR2 is FNYEAQ.